These T cell receptor beta chains were read from a single sample in a study of blood T cell repertoires in COVID-19. Sequencing used immunoSEQ multiplex PCR; TCRdb keeps in-frame clones, though not all of them. The sample has 100,000 to 150,000 clones; 85% to 90% are singletons. Material for sequencing was peripheral blood. These receptors were taken from a man aged 45 to 65 with active or convalescent COVID-19. Each CDR3 is given with its conserved first and last residue. The D gene is left open where the match is weak. Size is omitted from some rows. Given values are once, few, many or a class for expanded clones.

J gene: TRBJ1-2
clone size: NA
D gene: NA
V gene: TRBV27
CDR3 protein: CASSFLQGHGYTF
CDR3 DNA: TGTGCCAGCAGTTTTTTGCAGGGGCATGGCTACACCTTC

J gene: TRBJ2-5
clone size: NA
D gene: TRBD2
V gene: TRBV19
CDR3 protein: CASSNQGLAGIETQYF
CDR3 DNA: TGTGCCAGTAGTAACCAAGGACTAGCGGGAATAGAGACCCAGTACTTC

J gene: TRBJ2-3
clone size: NA
D gene: TRBD2
V gene: TRBV5-4
CDR3 protein: CASSRGGVSGFSSDTQYF
CDR3 DNA: TGTGCCAGCAGCAGGGGTGGGGTTAGCGGGTTTAGCTCAGATACGCAGTATTTT

J gene: TRBJ1-2
clone size: NA
D gene: NA
V gene: TRBV6-1
CDR3 protein: CASSESGTVRGYTF
CDR3 DNA: TGTGCCAGCAGTGAAAGCGGAACCGTGAGGGGCTACACCTTC

J gene: TRBJ2-5
clone size: NA
D gene: TRBD2
V gene: TRBV3-1/TRBV3-2
CDR3 protein: CASSSVGGSGETQYF
CDR3 DNA: TGTGCCAGCAGCTCGGTAGGCGGGAGTGGGGAGACCCAGTACTTC

J gene: TRBJ1-3
clone size: NA
D gene: NA
V gene: TRBV30
CDR3 protein: CAWLTGFGNTIYF
CDR3 DNA: TGTGCCTGGTTAACAGGATTTGGAAACACCATATATTTT

J gene: TRBJ1-2
clone size: few
D gene: NA
V gene: TRBV6-6
CDR3 protein: CASSRGAGPLGNYGYTF
CDR3 DNA: TGTGCCAGCAGTCGTGGGGCAGGGCCATTGGGTAACTATGGCTACACCTTC

J gene: TRBJ2-5
clone size: NA
D gene: TRBD1
V gene: TRBV30
CDR3 protein: CAWSVEGQGKETQYF
CDR3 DNA: TGTGCCTGGAGTGTTGAAGGACAGGGGAAAGAGACCCAGTACTTC

J gene: TRBJ1-3
clone size: NA
D gene: TRBD1
V gene: TRBV12-5
CDR3 protein: CASGLYTGTGSGNTIYF
CDR3 DNA: TGTGCTAGTGGTTTGTATACGGGGACAGGCTCTGGAAACACCATATATTTT

J gene: TRBJ1-1
clone size: NA
D gene: NA
V gene: TRBV18
CDR3 protein: CASSPLSNPNTEAFF
CDR3 DNA: TGTGCCAGCTCACCATTGAGTAACCCGAACACTGAAGCTTTCTTT

J gene: TRBJ2-1
clone size: NA
D gene: TRBD2
V gene: TRBV7-2
CDR3 protein: CASSLVGGSSYNEQFF
CDR3 DNA: TGTGCCAGCAGCTTAGTGGGGGGGAGCTCCTACAATGAGCAGTTCTTC

J gene: TRBJ1-1
clone size: NA
D gene: TRBD1
V gene: TRBV7-2
CDR3 protein: CASSPSGQMNTEAFF
CDR3 DNA: TGTGCCAGCAGCCCTTCGGGACAGATGAACACTGAAGCTTTCTTT

J gene: TRBJ1-4
clone size: NA
D gene: NA
V gene: TRBV7-8
CDR3 protein: CASSPTRASHATNEKLFF
CDR3 DNA: TGTGCCAGCAGCCCGACCAGGGCTTCTCATGCAACTAATGAAAAACTGTTTTTT

J gene: TRBJ2-1
clone size: NA
D gene: TRBD2
V gene: TRBV7-6
CDR3 protein: CASSLFSAGAYNEQFF
CDR3 DNA: TGTGCCAGCAGCTTATTCTCCGCGGGGGCCTACAATGAGCAGTTCTTC

J gene: TRBJ1-1
clone size: NA
D gene: NA
V gene: TRBV10-3
CDR3 protein: CAISESWEGEAFF
CDR3 DNA: TGTGCCATCAGTGAGTCATGGGAGGGTGAAGCTTTCTTT

J gene: TRBJ2-2
clone size: NA
D gene: TRBD2
V gene: TRBV19
CDR3 protein: CASSMGLAGGISTGELFF
CDR3 DNA: TGTGCCAGTAGTATGGGACTAGCGGGAGGTATAAGCACCGGGGAGCTGTTTTTT

J gene: TRBJ1-6
clone size: NA
D gene: NA
V gene: TRBV25-1
CDR3 protein: CASSDPGHVRYNSPLHF
CDR3 DNA: TGTGCCAGCAGTGACCCCGGACACGTCCGGTATAATTCACCCCTCCACTTT

J gene: TRBJ2-5
clone size: once
D gene: TRBD2
V gene: TRBV11-1
CDR3 protein: CASSSRLAGVGETQYF
CDR3 DNA: TGTGCCAGCAGCTCCAGACTAGCGGGAGTTGGGGAGACCCAGTACTTC

J gene: TRBJ1-1
clone size: NA
D gene: TRBD1
V gene: TRBV5-6
CDR3 protein: CASSLGEQGAWTEAFF
CDR3 DNA: TGTGCCAGCAGCTTGGGGGAACAGGGGGCATGGACTGAAGCTTTCTTT

J gene: TRBJ2-7
clone size: NA
D gene: NA
V gene: TRBV30
CDR3 protein: CAWSTRGIHGEQYF
CDR3 DNA: TGTGCCTGGAGTACCCGCGGGATCCATGGGGAGCAGTACTTC

J gene: TRBJ1-5
clone size: NA
D gene: TRBD1
V gene: TRBV19
CDR3 protein: CASSRGTGEQPQHF
CDR3 DNA: TGTGCCAGTAGTAGAGGGACAGGGGAACAGCCCCAGCATTTT

J gene: TRBJ1-6
clone size: NA
D gene: NA
V gene: TRBV19
CDR3 protein: CASSPGDAPLHF
CDR3 DNA: TGTGCCAGTAGCCCAGGGGACGCACCCCTCCACTTT

J gene: TRBJ1-4
clone size: NA
D gene: NA
V gene: TRBV19
CDR3 protein: CASRGAPWVTNEKLFF
CDR3 DNA: TGTGCCAGTAGAGGAGCGCCCTGGGTAACTAATGAAAAACTGTTTTTT

J gene: TRBJ1-2
clone size: NA
D gene: NA
V gene: TRBV9
CDR3 protein: CASSPNSYGYTF
CDR3 DNA: TGTGCCAGCAGCCCGAACAGCTATGGCTACACCTTC

J gene: TRBJ1-5
clone size: NA
D gene: NA
V gene: TRBV30
CDR3 protein: CAWSPDNQPQHF
CDR3 DNA: TGTGCCTGGAGTCCAGACAATCAGCCCCAGCATTTT

J gene: TRBJ2-7
clone size: NA
D gene: NA
V gene: TRBV5-1
CDR3 protein: CASSLSGGEYEQYF
CDR3 DNA: TGCGCCAGCAGCTTGTCGGGGGGCGAGTACGAGCAGTACTTC

J gene: TRBJ1-5
clone size: NA
D gene: NA
V gene: TRBV2
CDR3 protein: CASSELFSQPQHF
CDR3 DNA: TGTGCCAGCAGTGAATTATTTAGTCAGCCCCAGCATTTT

J gene: TRBJ1-1
clone size: NA
D gene: TRBD1
V gene: TRBV3-1/TRBV3-2
CDR3 protein: CASSVQGAMNTEAFF
CDR3 DNA: TGTGCCAGCAGCGTACAGGGGGCTATGAACACTGAAGCTTTCTTT

J gene: TRBJ2-1
clone size: NA
D gene: TRBD2
V gene: TRBV3-1/TRBV3-2
CDR3 protein: CASSHLAGGLNEQFF
CDR3 DNA: TGTGCCAGCAGCCACCTAGCGGGGGGGCTCAATGAGCAGTTCTTC

J gene: TRBJ1-5
clone size: NA
D gene: TRBD1
V gene: TRBV2
CDR3 protein: CASSFGQGRNQPQHF
CDR3 DNA: TGTGCCAGCAGCTTCGGACAGGGTAGGAATCAGCCCCAGCATTTT

J gene: TRBJ1-3
clone size: NA
D gene: NA
V gene: TRBV6-6
CDR3 protein: CASSLVAWSQRDFGNTIYF
CDR3 DNA: TGTGCCAGCAGTCTCGTCGCTTGGAGTCAGCGGGATTTTGGAAACACCATATATTTT

J gene: TRBJ1-2
clone size: NA
D gene: TRBD1
V gene: TRBV5-4
CDR3 protein: CASSRSGTGGFFYGYTF
CDR3 DNA: TGTGCCAGCAGCCGGTCGGGGACAGGGGGCTTTTTCTATGGCTACACCTTC

J gene: TRBJ2-7
clone size: NA
D gene: NA
V gene: TRBV19
CDR3 protein: CASSIDHGGPYEQYF
CDR3 DNA: TGTGCCAGTAGTATAGATCACGGGGGACCCTACGAGCAGTACTTC

J gene: TRBJ2-1
clone size: once
D gene: TRBD2
V gene: TRBV6-6
CDR3 protein: CASRRSAGGPDEQFF
CDR3 DNA: TGTGCCAGCAGACGTTCAGCGGGAGGGCCGGATGAGCAGTTCTTC

J gene: TRBJ1-3
clone size: NA
D gene: NA
V gene: TRBV7-2
CDR3 protein: CASSLGQPSGNTIYF
CDR3 DNA: TGTGCCAGCAGCTTAGGCCAGCCTAGTGGAAACACCATATATTTT

J gene: TRBJ2-5
clone size: NA
D gene: TRBD2
V gene: TRBV6-2/TRBV6-3
CDR3 protein: CASSFSSGGWETQYF
CDR3 DNA: TGTGCCAGCAGTTTTTCAAGCGGGGGCTGGGAGACCCAGTACTTC

J gene: TRBJ2-3
clone size: NA
D gene: NA
V gene: TRBV19
CDR3 protein: CASSYGGLLGTDTQYF
CDR3 DNA: TGTGCCAGTAGTTACGGGGGGCTCCTTGGTACAGATACGCAGTATTTT

J gene: TRBJ1-3
clone size: NA
D gene: NA
V gene: TRBV4-3
CDR3 protein: CASSQVGGDSGNTIYF
CDR3 DNA: TGCGCCAGCAGCCAAGTAGGCGGTGACTCTGGAAACACCATATATTTT

J gene: TRBJ2-5
clone size: NA
D gene: TRBD2
V gene: TRBV5-4
CDR3 protein: CASSWGGTETQYF
CDR3 DNA: TGTGCCAGCAGCTGGGGGGGTACGGAGACCCAGTACTTC

J gene: TRBJ2-2
clone size: NA
D gene: TRBD1
V gene: TRBV11-3
CDR3 protein: CASSYQGARELFF
CDR3 DNA: TGTGCCAGCAGCTATCAGGGGGCCCGGGAGCTGTTTTTT

J gene: TRBJ1-3
clone size: NA
D gene: NA
V gene: TRBV7-2
CDR3 protein: CASSRSSSGNTIYF
CDR3 DNA: TGTGCCAGCAGCCGGTCGAGCTCTGGAAACACCATATATTTT

J gene: TRBJ2-1
clone size: NA
D gene: NA
V gene: TRBV19
CDR3 protein: CASSIGRDRYNEQFF
CDR3 DNA: TGTGCCAGTAGTATAGGGCGGGACAGATACAATGAGCAGTTCTTC

J gene: TRBJ2-1
clone size: NA
D gene: TRBD2
V gene: TRBV9
CDR3 protein: CASSVGVAGGYNEQFF
CDR3 DNA: TGTGCCAGCAGCGTAGGGGTAGCGGGGGGCTACAATGAGCAGTTCTTC

J gene: TRBJ2-5
clone size: NA
D gene: TRBD1
V gene: TRBV13
CDR3 protein: CASSLGGRGTEETQYF
CDR3 DNA: TGTGCCAGCAGCTTAGGAGGCAGGGGGACGGAAGAGACCCAGTACTTC

J gene: TRBJ2-3
clone size: NA
D gene: TRBD1
V gene: TRBV5-1
CDR3 protein: CASRGTGIDTQYF
CDR3 DNA: TGCGCCAGCAGGGGGACAGGGATCGATACGCAGTATTTT

J gene: TRBJ2-7
clone size: NA
D gene: TRBD1
V gene: TRBV29-1
CDR3 protein: CSADRGYEQYF
CDR3 DNA: TGCAGCGCCGACAGGGGTTACGAGCAGTACTTC

J gene: TRBJ1-4
clone size: NA
D gene: NA
V gene: TRBV4-1
CDR3 protein: CASSQDLGLEKLFF
CDR3 DNA: TGCGCCAGCAGCCAAGATCTGGGACTAGAAAAACTGTTTTTT

J gene: TRBJ2-1
clone size: NA
D gene: TRBD2
V gene: TRBV6-2/TRBV6-3
CDR3 protein: CASSPYFGRGYNEQFF
CDR3 DNA: TGTGCCAGCAGTCCCTATTTCGGGCGGGGGTACAATGAGCAGTTCTTC

J gene: TRBJ1-1
clone size: NA
D gene: NA
V gene: TRBV24-1
CDR3 protein: CATRTDLNTEAFF
CDR3 DNA: TGTGCCACCAGAACAGATTTGAACACTGAAGCTTTCTTT

J gene: TRBJ2-1
clone size: NA
D gene: TRBD2
V gene: TRBV12-5
CDR3 protein: CASSLAYGGAIEQFF
CDR3 DNA: TGTGCTAGTTCCCTTGCCTACGGGGGGGCCATTGAGCAGTTCTTC

J gene: TRBJ1-6
clone size: once
D gene: TRBD1
V gene: TRBV4-3
CDR3 protein: CASSQERTGGNSPLHF
CDR3 DNA: TGCGCCAGCAGCCAAGAACGGACAGGGGGAAATTCACCCCTCCACTTT